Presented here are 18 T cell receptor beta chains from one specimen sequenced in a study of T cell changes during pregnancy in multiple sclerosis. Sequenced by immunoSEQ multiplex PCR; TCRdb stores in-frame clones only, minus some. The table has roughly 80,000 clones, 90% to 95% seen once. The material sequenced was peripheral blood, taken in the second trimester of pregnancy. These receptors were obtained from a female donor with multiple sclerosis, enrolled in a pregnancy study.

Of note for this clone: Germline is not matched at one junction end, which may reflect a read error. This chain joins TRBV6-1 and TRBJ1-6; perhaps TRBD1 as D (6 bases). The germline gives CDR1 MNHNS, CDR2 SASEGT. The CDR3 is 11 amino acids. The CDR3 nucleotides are TGTGCCAGCAGTGAAGGAGGGACACCTTACTTT. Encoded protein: CASSEGGTPYF.

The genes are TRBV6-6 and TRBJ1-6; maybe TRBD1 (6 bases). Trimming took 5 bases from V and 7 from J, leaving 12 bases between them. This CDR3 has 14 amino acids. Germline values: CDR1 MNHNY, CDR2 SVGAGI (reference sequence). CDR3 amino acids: CASSPTGWNSPLHF. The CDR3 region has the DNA TGTGCCAGCAGTCCTACAGGGTGGAATTCACCCCTCCACTTT.

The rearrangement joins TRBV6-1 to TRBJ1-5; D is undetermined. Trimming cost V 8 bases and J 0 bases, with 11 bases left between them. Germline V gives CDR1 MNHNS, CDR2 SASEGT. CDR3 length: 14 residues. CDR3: CASRLQISNQPQHF. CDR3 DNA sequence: TGTGCCAGCCGGTTACAGATTAGCAATCAGCCCCAGCATTTT.

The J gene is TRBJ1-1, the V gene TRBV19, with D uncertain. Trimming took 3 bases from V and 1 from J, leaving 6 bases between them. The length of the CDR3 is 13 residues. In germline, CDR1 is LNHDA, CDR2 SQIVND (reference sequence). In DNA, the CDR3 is TGTGCCAGTAGTATTCCCGGGAACACTGAAGCTTTCTTT. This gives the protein CASSIPGNTEAFF.

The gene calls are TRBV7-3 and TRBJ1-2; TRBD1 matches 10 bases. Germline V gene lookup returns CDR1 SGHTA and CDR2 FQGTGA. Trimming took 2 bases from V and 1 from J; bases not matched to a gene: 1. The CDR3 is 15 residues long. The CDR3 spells CASSLGTGVNYGYTF. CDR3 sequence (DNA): TGTGCCAGCAGCTTAGGGACAGGGGTTAACTATGGCTACACCTTC.

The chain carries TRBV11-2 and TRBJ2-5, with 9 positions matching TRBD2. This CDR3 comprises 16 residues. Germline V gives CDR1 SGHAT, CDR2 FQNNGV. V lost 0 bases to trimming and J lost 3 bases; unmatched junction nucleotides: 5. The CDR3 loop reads CASSLDIASGEETQYF. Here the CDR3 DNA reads TGTGCCAGCAGCTTAGATATAGCTAGCGGGGAAGAGACCCAGTACTTC.

The CDR3 DNA reads TGCGCCAGCAGCCAAGATTTACAGGGCACCCATGGCTACACCTTC. It specifies CASSQDLQGTHGYTF. The V call is TRBV4-1, the J call TRBJ1-2, with D possibly matching TRBD1 (6 bases). V lost 0 bases to trimming and J lost 6 bases, with 14 bases between them. This CDR3 is built from 15 residues. CDR1 MGHRA and CDR2 YSYEKL come from the germline V gene.

The CDR3 DNA follows: TGCGCCAGCAGCTTATCACTAGCGGGGGGGCCAGTGGGAGAGACCCAGTACTTC. Protein sequence: CASSLSLAGGPVGETQYF. The V call is TRBV5-1, the J call TRBJ2-5; 13 bases match TRBD2. There are 18 residues in the CDR3. V trimming: 2 bases; J trimming: 4 bases; junction bases outside the gene matches: 11. Germline CDR1 reads SGHRS; CDR2 reads YFSETQ.

In DNA, the CDR3 is TGTGCCAGCAGAACGGACTCCCCGACGCAGTATTTT. This sequence encodes CASRTDSPTQYF. V usage is TRBV11-2 and J usage is TRBJ2-3, with a tentative D call TRBD2 (5 bases). Per the germline V gene, CDR1 is SGHAT and CDR2 is FQNNGV. This CDR3 contains 12 residues. The V and J ends lost 6 bases and 9 bases respectively, with 13 bases between them.

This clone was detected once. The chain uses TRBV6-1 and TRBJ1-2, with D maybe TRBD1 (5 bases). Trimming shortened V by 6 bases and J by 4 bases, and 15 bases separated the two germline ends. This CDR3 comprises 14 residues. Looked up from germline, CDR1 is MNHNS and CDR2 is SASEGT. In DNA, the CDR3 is TGTGCCAGCAGCGAATCGGGGGGTGGCTATGGCTACACCTTC. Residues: CASSESGGGYGYTF.

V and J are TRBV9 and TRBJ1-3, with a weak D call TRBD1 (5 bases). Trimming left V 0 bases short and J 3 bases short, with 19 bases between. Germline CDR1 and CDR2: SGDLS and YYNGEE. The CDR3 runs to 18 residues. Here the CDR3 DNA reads TGTGCCAGCAGCGTAGTGGAAAGTACAGGCATCTTTGGAAACACCATATATTTT. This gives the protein CASSVVESTGIFGNTIYF.

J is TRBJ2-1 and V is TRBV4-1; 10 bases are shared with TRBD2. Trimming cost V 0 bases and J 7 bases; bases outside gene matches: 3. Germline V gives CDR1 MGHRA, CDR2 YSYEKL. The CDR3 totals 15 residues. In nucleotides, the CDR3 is TGCGCCAGCAGCCAAGATCTAGCGGGGGTTAATGAGCAGTTCTTC. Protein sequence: CASSQDLAGVNEQFF.

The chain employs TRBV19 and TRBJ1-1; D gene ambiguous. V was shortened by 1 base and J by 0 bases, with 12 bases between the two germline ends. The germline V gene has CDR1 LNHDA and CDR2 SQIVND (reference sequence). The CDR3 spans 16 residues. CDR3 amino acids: CASSIVVEELNTEAFF. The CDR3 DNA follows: TGTGCCAGTAGTATAGTCGTTGAGGAATTGAACACTGAAGCTTTCTTT.

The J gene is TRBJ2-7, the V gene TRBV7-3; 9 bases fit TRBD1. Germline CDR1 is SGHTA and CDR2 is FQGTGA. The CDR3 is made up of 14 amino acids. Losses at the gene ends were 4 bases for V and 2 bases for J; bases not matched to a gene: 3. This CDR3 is CASSWGQGTYEQYF. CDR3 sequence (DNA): TGTGCCAGCAGCTGGGGACAGGGTACCTACGAGCAGTACTTC.

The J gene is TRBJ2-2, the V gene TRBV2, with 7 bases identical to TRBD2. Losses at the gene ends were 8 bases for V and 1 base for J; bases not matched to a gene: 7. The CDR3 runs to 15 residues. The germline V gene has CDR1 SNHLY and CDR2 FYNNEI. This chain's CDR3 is CASHLSGENTGELFF. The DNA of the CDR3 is TGTGCCAGCCACCTAAGCGGGGAGAACACCGGGGAGCTGTTTTTT.

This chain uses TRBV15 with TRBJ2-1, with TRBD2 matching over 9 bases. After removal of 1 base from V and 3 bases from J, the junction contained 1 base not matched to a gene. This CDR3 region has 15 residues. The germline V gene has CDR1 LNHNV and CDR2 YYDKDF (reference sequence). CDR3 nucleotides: TGTGCCACCAGCAGAGTTAGCGGGGGCTACAATGAGCAGTTCTTC. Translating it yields CATSRVSGGYNEQFF.

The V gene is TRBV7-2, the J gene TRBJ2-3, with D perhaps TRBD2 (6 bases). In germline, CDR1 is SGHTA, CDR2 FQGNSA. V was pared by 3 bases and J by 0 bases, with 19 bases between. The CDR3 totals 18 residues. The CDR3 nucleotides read TGTGCCAGCAGCTTTGAAGCGGGCCGGGACTTTAGCACAGATACGCAGTATTTT. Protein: CASSFEAGRDFSTDTQYF.

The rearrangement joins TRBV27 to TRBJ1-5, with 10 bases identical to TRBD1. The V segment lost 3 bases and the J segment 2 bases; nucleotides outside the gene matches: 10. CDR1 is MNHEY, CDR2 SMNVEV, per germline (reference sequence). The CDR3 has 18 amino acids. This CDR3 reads CASSLGTGVGGGNQPQHF. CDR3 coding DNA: TGTGCCAGCAGTTTGGGGACAGGGGTCGGGGGTGGCAATCAGCCCCAGCATTTT.